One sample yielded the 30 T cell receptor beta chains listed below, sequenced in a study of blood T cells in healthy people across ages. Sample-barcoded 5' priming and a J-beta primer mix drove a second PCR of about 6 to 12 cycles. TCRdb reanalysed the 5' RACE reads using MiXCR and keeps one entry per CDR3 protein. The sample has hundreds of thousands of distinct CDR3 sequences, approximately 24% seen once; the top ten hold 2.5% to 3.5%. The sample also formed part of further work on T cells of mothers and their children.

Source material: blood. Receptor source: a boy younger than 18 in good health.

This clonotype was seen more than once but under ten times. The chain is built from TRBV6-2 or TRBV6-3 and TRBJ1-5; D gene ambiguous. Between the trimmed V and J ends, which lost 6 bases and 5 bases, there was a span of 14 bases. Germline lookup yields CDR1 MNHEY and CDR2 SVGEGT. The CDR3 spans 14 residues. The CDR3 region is CASSPTSHDQPQHF. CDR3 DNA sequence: TGTGCCAGCAGCCCCACCTCCCACGATCAGCCCCAGCATTTT.

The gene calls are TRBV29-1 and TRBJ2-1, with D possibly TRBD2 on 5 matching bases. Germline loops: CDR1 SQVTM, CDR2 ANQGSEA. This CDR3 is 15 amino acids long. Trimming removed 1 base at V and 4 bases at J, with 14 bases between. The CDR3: CSVEGSGGIYNEQFF. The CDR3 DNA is TGCAGCGTTGAAGGAAGCGGCGGTATATACAATGAGCAGTTCTTC.

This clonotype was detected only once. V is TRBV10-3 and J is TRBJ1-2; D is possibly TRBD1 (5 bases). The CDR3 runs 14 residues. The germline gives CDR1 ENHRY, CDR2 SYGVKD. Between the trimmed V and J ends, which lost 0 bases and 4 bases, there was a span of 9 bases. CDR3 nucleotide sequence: TGTGCCATCAGTGAGTCGCAGGGCTCCTATGGCTACACCTTC. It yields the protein CAISESQGSYGYTF.

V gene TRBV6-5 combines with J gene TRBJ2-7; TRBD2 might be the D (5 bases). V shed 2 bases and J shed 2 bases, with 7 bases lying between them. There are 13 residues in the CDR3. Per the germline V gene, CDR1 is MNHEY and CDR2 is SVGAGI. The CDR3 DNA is TGTGCCAGCAGTTACGGGGAGCCCTACGAGCAGTACTTC. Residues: CASSYGEPYEQYF.

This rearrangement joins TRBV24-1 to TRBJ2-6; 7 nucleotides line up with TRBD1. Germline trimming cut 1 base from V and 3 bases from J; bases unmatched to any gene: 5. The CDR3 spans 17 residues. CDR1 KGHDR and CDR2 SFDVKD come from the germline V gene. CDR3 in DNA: TGTGCCACCAGTGATTTTTCAGGGGGAAGTGGGGCCAACGTCCTGACTTTC. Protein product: CATSDFSGGSGANVLTF.

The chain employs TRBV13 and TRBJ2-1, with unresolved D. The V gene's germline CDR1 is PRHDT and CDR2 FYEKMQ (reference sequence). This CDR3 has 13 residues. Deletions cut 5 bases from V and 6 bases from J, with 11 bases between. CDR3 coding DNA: TGTGCCAGCAGCCACGTAGCTGGCAATGAGCAGTTCTTC. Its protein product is CASSHVAGNEQFF.

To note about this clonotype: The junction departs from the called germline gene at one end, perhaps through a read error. CDR3 sequence (DNA): TGTGCCAGCAGCCAATTTACGGGACACCCCAACGTCCGGACTTTC. Translated, it gives CASSQFTGHPNVRTF. The chain is built from TRBV14 and TRBJ2-6; the D gene is possibly TRBD1 (6 bases). The CDR3 is made up of 15 amino acids. The germline CDR1 and CDR2 sequences are SGHDN and FVKESK.

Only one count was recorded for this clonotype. The CDR3 DNA reads as TGTGCCAGCAGCCCCCGACTAGCGGGAGACCTCCTGGGGGGTAACATTCAGTACTTC. Encoded protein: CASSPRLAGDLLGGNIQYF. The chain carries TRBV12-3 or TRBV12-4 and TRBJ2-4, with 12 bases lining up with TRBD2. With 6 bases clipped from V and 7 bases from J, the junction kept 19 bases outside the gene matches. CDR3 length: 19 amino acids.

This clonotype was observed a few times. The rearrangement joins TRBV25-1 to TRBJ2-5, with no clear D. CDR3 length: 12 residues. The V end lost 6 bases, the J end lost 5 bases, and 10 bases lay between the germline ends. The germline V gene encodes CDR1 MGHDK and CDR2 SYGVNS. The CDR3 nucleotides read TGTGCCAGCAGATCCTCCGCGGAGACCCAGTACTTC. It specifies CASRSSAETQYF.

The chain's CDR3 is CASSLQDSSYNEQFF. CDR3 bases: TGTGCCAGCAGTTTGCAGGACTCCTCCTACAATGAGCAGTTCTTC. The rearrangement uses TRBV12-3 or TRBV12-4 and TRBJ2-1; weak D call: TRBD2 (5 bases). The CDR3 runs 15 residues. V lost 3 bases and J 0 bases, leaving 9 bases between the germline ends.

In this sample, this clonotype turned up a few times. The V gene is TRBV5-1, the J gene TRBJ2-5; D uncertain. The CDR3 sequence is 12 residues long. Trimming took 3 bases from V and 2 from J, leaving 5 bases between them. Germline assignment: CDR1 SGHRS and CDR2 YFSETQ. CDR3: CASSSQQETQYF. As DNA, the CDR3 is TGCGCCAGCAGCTCCCAACAAGAGACCCAGTACTTC.

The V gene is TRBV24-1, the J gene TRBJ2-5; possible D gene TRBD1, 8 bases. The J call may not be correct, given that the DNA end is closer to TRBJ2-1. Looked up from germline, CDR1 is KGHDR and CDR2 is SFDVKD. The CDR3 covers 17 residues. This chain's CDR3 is CATSDPLGQGGDNEQFF. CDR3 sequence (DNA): TGTGCCACCAGTGACCCCCTTGGACAGGGAGGGGACAATGAGCAGTTCTTC.

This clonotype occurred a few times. In DNA, the CDR3 is TGTGCCAGCAGCTCCCACATCTTTCCTAACTATGGCTACACCTTC. This translates into CASSSHIFPNYGYTF. This sequence joins TRBV5-5 and TRBJ1-2; D is unresolved. Germline V lookup: CDR1 SGHKS, CDR2 YYEKEE (reference sequence). The CDR3 loop spans 15 amino acids. The V end was cut by 3 bases, the J end by 0 bases, with 12 bases between.

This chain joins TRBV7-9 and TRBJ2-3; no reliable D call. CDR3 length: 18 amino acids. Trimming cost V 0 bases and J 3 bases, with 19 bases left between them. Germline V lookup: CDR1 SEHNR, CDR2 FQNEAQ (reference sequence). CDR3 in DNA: TGTGCCAGCAGCTTAGCTCCCAGAAGACAAAGGGCGACAGATACGCAGTATTTT. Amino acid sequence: CASSLAPRRQRATDTQYF.

CDR3 nucleotide sequence: TGCAGTGCTAGAGGGGTTCTAGGGATCGACACTGAAGCTTTCTTT. As protein: CSARGVLGIDTEAFF. The chain combines TRBV20-1 with TRBJ1-1; D is unresolved. The CDR3 consists of 15 residues. Germline CDR1 reads DFQATT; CDR2 reads SNEGSKA (reference sequence). V lost 1 base to trimming and J lost 3 bases, with 15 bases between them.

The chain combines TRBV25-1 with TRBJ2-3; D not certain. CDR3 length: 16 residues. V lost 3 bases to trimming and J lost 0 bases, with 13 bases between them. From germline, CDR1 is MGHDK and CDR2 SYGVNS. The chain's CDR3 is CASSDRVSTSTDTQYF. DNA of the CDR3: TGTGCCAGCAGTGATCGGGTATCCACTAGCACAGATACGCAGTATTTT.

CDR3 in amino acids: CASTEDRSQETQYF. The CDR3 nucleotides read TGTGCCAGCACCGAGGACAGGAGCCAAGAGACCCAGTACTTC. V usage is TRBV28 and J usage is TRBJ2-5; 7 positions match TRBD1. The CDR3 sequence is 14 residues long. CDR1 and CDR2 from the germline V gene are MDHEN and SYDVKM. Trimming at V came to 7 bases and at J to 1 base, leaving 6 bases not matched to a gene.

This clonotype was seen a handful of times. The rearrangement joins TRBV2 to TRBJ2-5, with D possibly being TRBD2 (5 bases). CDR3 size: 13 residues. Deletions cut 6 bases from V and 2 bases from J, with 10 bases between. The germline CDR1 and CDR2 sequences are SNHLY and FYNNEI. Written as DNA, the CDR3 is TGTGCCAGCAGCTATAGCGAACAAGAGACCCAGTACTTC. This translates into CASSYSEQETQYF. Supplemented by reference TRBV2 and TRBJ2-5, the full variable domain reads EPEVTQTPSHQVTQMGQEVILRCVPISNHLYFYWYRQILGQKVEFLVSFYNNEISEKSEIFDDQFSVERPDGSNFTLKIRSTKLEDSAMYFCASSYSEQETQYFGPGTRLLVL.

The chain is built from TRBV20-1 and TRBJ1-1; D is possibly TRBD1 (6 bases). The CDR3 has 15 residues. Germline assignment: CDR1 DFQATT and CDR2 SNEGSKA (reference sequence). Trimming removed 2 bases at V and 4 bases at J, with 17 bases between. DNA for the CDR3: TGCAGTGCTAGACCCTTTCGGGGGCCCCTCACTGAAGCTTTCTTT. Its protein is CSARPFRGPLTEAFF.

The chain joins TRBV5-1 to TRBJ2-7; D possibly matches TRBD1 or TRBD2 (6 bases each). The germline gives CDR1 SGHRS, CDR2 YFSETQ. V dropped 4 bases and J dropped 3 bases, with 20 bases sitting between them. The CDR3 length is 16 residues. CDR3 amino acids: CASSPLGTLGGYEQYF. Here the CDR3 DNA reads TGCGCCAGCAGCCCGCTGGGGACACTCGGGGGCTACGAGCAGTACTTC. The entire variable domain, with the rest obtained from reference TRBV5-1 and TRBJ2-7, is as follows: KAGVTQTPRYLIKTRGQQVTLSCSPISGHRSVSWYQQTPGQGLQFLFEYFSETQRNKGNFPGRFSGRQFSNSRSEMNVSTLELGDSALYLCASSPLGTLGGYEQYFGPGTRLTVT.

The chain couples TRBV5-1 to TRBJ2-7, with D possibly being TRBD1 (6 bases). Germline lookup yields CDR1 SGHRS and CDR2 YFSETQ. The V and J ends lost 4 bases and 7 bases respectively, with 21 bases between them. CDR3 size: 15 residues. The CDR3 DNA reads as TGCGCCAGCAGCGGAACAGGGACCTCCTTTTTGGAGCAGTACTTC. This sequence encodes CASSGTGTSFLEQYF.

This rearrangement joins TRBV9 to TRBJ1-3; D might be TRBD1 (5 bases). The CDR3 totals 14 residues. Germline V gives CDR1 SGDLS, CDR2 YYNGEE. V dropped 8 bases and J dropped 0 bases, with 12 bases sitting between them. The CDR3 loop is CASGGTLSGNTIYF. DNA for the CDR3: TGTGCCAGTGGGGGGACCCTCTCTGGAAACACCATATATTTT.

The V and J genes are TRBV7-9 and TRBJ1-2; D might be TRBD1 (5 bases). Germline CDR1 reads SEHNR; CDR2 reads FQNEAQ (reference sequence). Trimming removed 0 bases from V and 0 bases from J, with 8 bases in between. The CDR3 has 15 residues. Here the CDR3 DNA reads TGTGCCAGCAGCTTAGCGGCAGGGCCTAACTATGGCTACACCTTC. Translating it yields CASSLAAGPNYGYTF.

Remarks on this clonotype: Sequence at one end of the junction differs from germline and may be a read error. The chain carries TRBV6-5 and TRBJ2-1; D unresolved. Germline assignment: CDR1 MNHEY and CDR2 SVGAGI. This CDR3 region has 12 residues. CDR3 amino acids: CASSYGYNVQFF. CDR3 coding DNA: TGTGCCAGCAGTTACGGCTACAATGTGCAGTTCTTC.

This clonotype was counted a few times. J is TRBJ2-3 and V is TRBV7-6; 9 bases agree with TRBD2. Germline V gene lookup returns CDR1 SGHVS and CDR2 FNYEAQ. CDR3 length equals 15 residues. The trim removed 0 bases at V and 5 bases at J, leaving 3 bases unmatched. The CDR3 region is CASSLAISGGDTQYF. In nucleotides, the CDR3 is TGTGCCAGCAGCTTAGCTATTAGCGGGGGAGATACGCAGTATTTT.

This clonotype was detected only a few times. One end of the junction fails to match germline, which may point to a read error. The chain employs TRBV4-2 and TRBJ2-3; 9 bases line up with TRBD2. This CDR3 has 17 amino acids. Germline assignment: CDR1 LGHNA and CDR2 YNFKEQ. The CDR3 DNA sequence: TGTGCCAGCAGCCAACGGTCTAGCGGGGACGACACAGATGCGCAGTATTTT. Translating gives CASSQRSSGDDTDAQYF.

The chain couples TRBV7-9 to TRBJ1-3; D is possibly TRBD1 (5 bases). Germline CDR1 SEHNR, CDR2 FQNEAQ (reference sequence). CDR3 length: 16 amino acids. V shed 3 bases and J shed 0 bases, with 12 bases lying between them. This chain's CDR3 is CASSFPDTYSGNTIYF. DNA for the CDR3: TGTGCCAGCAGCTTCCCGGACACTTACTCTGGAAACACCATATATTTT. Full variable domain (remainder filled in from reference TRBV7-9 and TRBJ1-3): DTGVSQNPRHKITKRGQNVTFRCDPISEHNRLYWYRQTLGQGPEFLTYFQNEAQLEKSRLLSDRFSAERPKGSFSTLEIQRTEQGDSAMYLCASSFPDTYSGNTIYFGEGSWLTVV.

CDR3 nucleotides: TGTGCCAGCAGTTTGTCGGGACAGGGGGCTTCTAAAAACATTCAGTACTTC. Protein sequence: CASSLSGQGASKNIQYF. J is TRBJ2-4 and V is TRBV27, with 12 bases identical to TRBD1. The germline V gene has CDR1 MNHEY and CDR2 SMNVEV (reference sequence). The CDR3 sequence is 17 residues long. J gave up 4 bases and V 3 bases, and 7 bases lay outside the gene matches.

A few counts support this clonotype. This CDR3 reads CASSQVSKGDYEQYF. The CDR3 DNA reads as TGTGCCAGCAGCCAAGTGTCGAAGGGGGACTACGAGCAGTACTTC. The chain is built from TRBV14 and TRBJ2-1, with D possibly TRBD1 on 6 matching bases. Judging by the DNA end, TRBJ2-7 fits better; the J call may be wrong. The CDR3 spans 15 residues. Germline CDR1 reads SGHDN; CDR2 reads FVKESK.

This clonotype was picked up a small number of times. CDR3 DNA sequence: TGCAGTGCCATCCCCAGCAGGGGGCAAGAGACCCAGTACTTC. Its translation is CSAIPSRGQETQYF. The chain links TRBV20-1 to TRBJ2-5; the match to TRBD1 covers 7 bases. Germline V gives CDR1 DFQATT, CDR2 SNEGSKA (reference sequence). The CDR3 is 14 residues long. V dropped 6 bases and J dropped 2; count of bases not matched to a gene: 9.